A single TCR beta chain is shown here with its context. The target antigen is unknown. Trimming took off 8 bases at V and 5 bases at J, with 15 bases between the two ends. This CDR3 is built from 14 residues. Germline V gene data show CDR1 as SNHLY and CDR2 as FYNNEI. This entry is derived from a study of PD-1 blockade in classical Hodgkin lymphoma. Each patient experienced a relapse that followed autologous stem cell transplantation, and brentuximab vedotin exposure varied. Study-level points and caveats: Compared with healthy donors, newly diagnosed patients reportedly showed lower baseline TCR diversity.

Using immunoSEQ multiplex PCR, the repertoire was profiled, and TCRdb retains in-frame clones only, with some absent. Here the sample spans some 13,000 clones, 80% to 95% being singletons. The receptor was derived from a human donor with classical Hodgkin lymphoma. The material sequenced was peripheral blood mononuclear cells (PBMCs), taken at baseline. The V and J genes are TRBV2 and TRBJ2-2; weak D call: TRBD2 (5 bases). The CDR3 here is CASWSLRETGELFF. CDR3 DNA sequence: TGTGCCAGCTGGAGTCTGAGGGAAACCGGGGAGCTGTTTTTT.